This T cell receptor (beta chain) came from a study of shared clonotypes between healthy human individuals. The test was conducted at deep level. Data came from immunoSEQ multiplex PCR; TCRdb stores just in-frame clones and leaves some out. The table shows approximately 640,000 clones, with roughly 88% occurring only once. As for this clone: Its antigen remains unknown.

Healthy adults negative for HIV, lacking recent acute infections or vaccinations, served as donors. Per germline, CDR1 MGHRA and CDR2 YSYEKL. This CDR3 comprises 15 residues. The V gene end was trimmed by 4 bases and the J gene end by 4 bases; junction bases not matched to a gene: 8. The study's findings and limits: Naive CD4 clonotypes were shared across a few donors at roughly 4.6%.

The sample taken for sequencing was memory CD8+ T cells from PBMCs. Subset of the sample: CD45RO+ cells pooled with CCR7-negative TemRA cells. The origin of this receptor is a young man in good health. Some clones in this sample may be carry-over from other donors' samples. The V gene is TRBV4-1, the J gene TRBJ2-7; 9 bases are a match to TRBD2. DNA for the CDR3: TGCGCCAGCAGCCGCCTTCCTAGCGGGACTTACGAGCAGTACTTC. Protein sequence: CASSRLPSGTYEQYF.